One sample yielded the 13 T cell receptor beta chains listed below, sequenced in a study of cytomegalovirus exposure and HLA in healthy donors. PCR was performed using 60 Vbeta and 13 Jbeta primers. Sequencing was performed with immunoSEQ multiplex PCR; in TCRdb, only in-frame clones are kept and a portion is missing. The sample contains 120,000 to 150,000 clones, approximately 80% of which appear only once. The sequencing sample was made of PBMCs. All receptors derive from a man aged 25 to 45 in good health and CMV-seropositive.

The J gene is TRBJ1-6, the V gene TRBV11-2; D is ambiguous. Germline lookup yields CDR1 SGHAT and CDR2 FQNNGV. This CDR3 has 15 amino acids. With 2 bases removed from V and 9 bases from J, the gap between germline ends came to 14 bases. CDR3 region: CASSLRESLASPLHF. The DNA of the CDR3 is TGTGCCAGCAGCTTAAGGGAATCCCTAGCTTCACCCCTCCACTTT.

The chain uses TRBV21-1 and TRBJ1-5; the DNA was not compared with TRBD1, the D call given in the table. TRBV21-1 is a pseudogene locus. The length of the CDR3 is 20 residues. CDR3 in amino acids: CASSGPRGQGAPLGNQPQHF. DNA for the CDR3: TGTGCCAGCAGCGGACCCCGGGGACAGGGGGCGCCCCTGGGAAATCAGCCCCAGCATTTT.

The chain carries TRBV7-9 and TRBJ2-2, with D perhaps matching TRBD1 (5 bases). Trimming left V 2 bases short and J 0 bases short, with 10 bases between. This CDR3 is 16 amino acids long. Per germline, CDR1 SEHNR and CDR2 FQNEAQ (reference sequence). As DNA, the CDR3 is TGTGCCAGCAGCTTAACGACAGCCGCGAACACCGGGGAGCTGTTTTTT. As protein: CASSLTTAANTGELFF.

The V gene is TRBV2, the J gene TRBJ2-5; D ambiguous. The CDR3 consists of 15 residues. Germline values: CDR1 SNHLY, CDR2 FYNNEI. V lost 2 bases and J lost 0, with 10 bases in between. This chain's CDR3 is CASSETKVYQETQYF. As DNA, the CDR3 is TGTGCCAGCAGTGAAACAAAAGTGTACCAAGAGACCCAGTACTTC.

The chain has TRBV15 and TRBJ2-7, with 11 positions matching TRBD2. The CDR3 is 16 amino acids. V lost 0 bases, J lost 2 bases, and 3 bases stayed unmatched. Germline V gene lookup returns CDR1 LNHNV and CDR2 YYDKDF (reference sequence). CDR3 sequence: CATSREVAGGPYEQYF. CDR3 in DNA: TGTGCCACCAGCAGAGAGGTAGCGGGGGGGCCCTACGAGCAGTACTTC.

J is TRBJ1-4 and V is TRBV21-1; the D call of TRBD1 is as the table states it, not checked on the DNA. TRBV21-1 is designated a pseudogene. The CDR3 is made up of 11 amino acids. The CDR3 region is CASSDRGKLFF. The CDR3 bases are TGTGCCAGCAGCGACAGGGGAAAACTGTTTTTT.

In the case of this clone: One end of the junction is discordant with germline, which a read error may explain. The chain joins TRBV7-9 to TRBJ2-3; D is undetermined. The CDR3 runs to 16 residues. Germline-derived CDR1 and CDR2 are SEHNR and FQNEAQ (reference sequence). The CDR3, as DNA: TGTTCCAGCAGCCCCGGAGCCGGGTCTGGCACAGATACGCAGTATTTT. This translates into CSSSPGAGSGTDTQYF. Drawing the rest from reference TRBV7-9 and TRBJ2-3, the complete variable domain is DTGVSQNPRHKITKRGQNVTFRCDPISEHNRLYWYRQTLGQGPEFLTYFQNEAQLEKSRLLSDRFSAERPKGSFSTLEIQRTEQGDSAMYLCSSSPGAGSGTDTQYFGPGTRLTVL.

The rearrangement joins TRBV7-2 to TRBJ2-7; 7 bases agree with TRBD1. The J segment lost 1 base and the V segment lost 4 bases, leaving 4 bases of the junction unmatched. There are 14 residues in the CDR3. Germline CDR1 is SGHTA and CDR2 is FQGNSA. The CDR3 DNA reads TGTGCCAGCAGCTCCCGGGACAGATCCTACGAGCAGTACTTC. Its protein is CASSSRDRSYEQYF. The whole variable domain, filled in from reference TRBV7-2 and TRBJ2-7, reads GAGVSQSPSNKVTEKGKDVELRCDPISGHTALYWYRQSLGQGLEFLIYFQGNSAPDKSGLPSDRFSAERTGGSVSTLTIQRTQQEDSAVYLCASSSRDRSYEQYFGPGTRLTVT.

The genes are TRBV28 and TRBJ1-5; maybe TRBD1 (6 bases). The V end was cut by 7 bases, the J end by 8 bases, with 21 bases between. Germline CDR1 is MDHEN and CDR2 is SYDVKM. CDR3 size: 15 residues. CDR3 in DNA: TGTGCCAGCACCGCCGGGGAGGGGGATGTTGAGCCCCAGCATTTT. It codes for CASTAGEGDVEPQHF.

This clone was seen only a few times. The chain recombines TRBV19 with TRBJ2-3; 14 bases agree with TRBD2. This CDR3 spans 16 amino acids. V lost 5 bases to trimming and J lost 4 bases; unmatched junction nucleotides: 5. The germline CDR1 and CDR2 sequences are LNHDA and SQIVND (reference sequence). This CDR3 is CASSQGLAGVSDTQYF. CDR3 nucleotides: TGTGCCAGTAGTCAGGGACTAGCGGGAGTATCAGATACGCAGTATTTT.

This rearrangement joins TRBV27 to TRBJ1-3, with a possible D match to TRBD1 (6 bases). Germline assignment: CDR1 MNHEY and CDR2 SMNVEV (reference sequence). V was trimmed by 5 bases and J by 1 base, leaving 12 bases between them. The CDR3 sequence is 15 residues long. CDR3 coding DNA: TGTGCCAGCAGTACATACAGGGATTCTGGAAACACCATATATTTT. It codes for CASSTYRDSGNTIYF.

The J gene is TRBJ1-5, the V gene TRBV5-6; D not certain. Trimming stripped 4 bases from V and 9 bases from J, with 14 bases between. Germline values: CDR1 SGHDT, CDR2 YYEEEE. The CDR3 consists of 13 residues. Here the CDR3 reads CASSPYLGGPQHF. CDR3 sequence (DNA): TGTGCCAGCAGCCCTTACCTAGGCGGGCCCCAGCATTTT.

The chain uses TRBV5-1 and TRBJ1-2, with D unclear. V was clipped by 0 bases and J by 2 bases, with 5 bases between them. The CDR3 covers 13 residues. Germline-derived CDR1 and CDR2 are SGHRS and YFSETQ. In DNA, the CDR3 is TGCGCCAGCAGCTTGGCACAGAACTATGGCTACACCTTC. It specifies CASSLAQNYGYTF.